This T cell receptor beta chain was recorded in a study of blood T cell repertoires in COVID-19. Study overall: Whether acute or convalescent, the COVID-19 samples came from the United States, Italy and Spain. T cells, B-cell-depleted T cells, or PBMCs supplied cDNA or gDNA.

Per the study methods: Reference gene primers were amplified, and this amplification served to estimate nucleated cell counts. Profiling relied on immunoSEQ multiplex PCR, and the TCRdb table lists in-frame clones only, not all of them. V and J calls and clone size follow that table, whereas D and trimming were derived from the DNA. The profile shows around 280,000 clones, around four fifths of them singletons. The CDR3 length is 15 residues. V was clipped by 3 bases and J by 4 bases, with 14 bases between them. Germline V CDR1 and CDR2: SGHRS, YFSETQ. V is TRBV5-1 and J is TRBJ1-5; perhaps TRBD1 as D (6 bases). The receptor comes from a woman aged 45-60 years with active or convalescent COVID-19. The sequenced material came from peripheral blood. Here the CDR3 reads CASSSLPGANQPQHF. As DNA, the CDR3 is TGCGCCAGCAGCTCCCTCCCAGGGGCAAATCAGCCCCAGCATTTT.